The following is a TCR beta chain sequence with its context. As originally analysed: Nucleated cell number was recorded as an estimate derived from reference gene primer amplification. Sequencing was performed with immunoSEQ multiplex PCR; in TCRdb, only in-frame clones are kept and a portion is missing. The D gene and trimming were derived from the DNA, and the V and J assignments and clone size from that table. In the table there are fewer than 300,000 clones, roughly 85% of which are singletons. The V and J ends lost 3 bases and 4 bases, in that order; junction bases with no gene match: 5. CDR1 and CDR2 from the germline V gene are LNHNV and YYDKDF (reference sequence). The CDR3 totals 16 residues. This specimen belongs to a study of blood T cell repertoires in COVID-19. Study details: COVID-19 samples, acute and convalescent, were from the United States, Italy and Spain. Sources were T cells, B-cell-depleted T cells, or PBMCs; the material itself was cDNA or gDNA.

Specimen: peripheral blood. The V gene is TRBV15, the J gene TRBJ2-7, with TRBD2 matching 14 bases. This receptor was obtained from a man in his fifties or sixties with active or convalescent COVID-19. The CDR3 is CATSRSTSGRGYEQYF. The DNA of the CDR3 is TGTGCCACCAGCAGGTCGACTAGCGGGAGGGGTTACGAGCAGTACTTC.